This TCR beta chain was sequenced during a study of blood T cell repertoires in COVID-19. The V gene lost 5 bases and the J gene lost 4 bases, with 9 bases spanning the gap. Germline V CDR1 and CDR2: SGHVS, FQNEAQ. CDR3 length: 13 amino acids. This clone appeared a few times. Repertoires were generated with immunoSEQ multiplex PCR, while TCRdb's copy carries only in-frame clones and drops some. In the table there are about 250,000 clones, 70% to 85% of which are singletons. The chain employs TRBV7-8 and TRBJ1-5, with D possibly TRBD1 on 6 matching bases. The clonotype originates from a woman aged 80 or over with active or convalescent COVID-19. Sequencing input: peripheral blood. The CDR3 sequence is CASSPDRNQPQHF. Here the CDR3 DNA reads TGTGCCAGCAGCCCAGACAGGAATCAGCCCCAGCATTTT.